One sample yielded the 2 T cell receptor beta chains listed below, sequenced in a study of cytomegalovirus exposure and HLA in healthy donors (dated 2017 in TCRdb). Receptor amplification or capture employed the immunoSEQ multiplex PCR assay. This immuneACCESS table, as held by TCRdb, lists in-frame sequences with V and J called but not all clones. Of the missing ones, under half trace to an unresolved V gene in checked studies; the others have no known cause. This sample comprises about 240,000 clones, around 88% of them detected only once. About 1.2% of the sample comes from the top ten. The sample comprised PBMCs. These receptors were obtained from a woman between 25 and 40 years old in good health and CMV-seropositive.

This clone was seen just once. The rearrangement links TRBV10-3 to TRBJ2-5; D uncertain. The CDR3 has 12 residues. V was shortened by 5 bases and J by 0 bases, with 4 bases between the two germline ends. Germline-derived CDR1 and CDR2 are ENHRY and SYGVKD. The CDR3 DNA reads TGTGCCATCAGTCCGTACCAAGAGACCCAGTACTTC. Translated, it gives CAISPYQETQYF.

The chain is built from TRBV7-6 and TRBJ2-1, with a weak D call TRBD2 (6 bases). Germline V gene sequence: CDR1 SGHVS, CDR2 FNYEAQ. Between the trimmed V and J ends, which lost 1 base and 3 bases, there was a span of 10 bases. The CDR3 contains 15 residues. The CDR3 reads CASSLGVGGYNEQFF. CDR3 coding DNA: TGTGCCAGCAGCTTAGGGGTGGGAGGCTACAATGAGCAGTTCTTC.